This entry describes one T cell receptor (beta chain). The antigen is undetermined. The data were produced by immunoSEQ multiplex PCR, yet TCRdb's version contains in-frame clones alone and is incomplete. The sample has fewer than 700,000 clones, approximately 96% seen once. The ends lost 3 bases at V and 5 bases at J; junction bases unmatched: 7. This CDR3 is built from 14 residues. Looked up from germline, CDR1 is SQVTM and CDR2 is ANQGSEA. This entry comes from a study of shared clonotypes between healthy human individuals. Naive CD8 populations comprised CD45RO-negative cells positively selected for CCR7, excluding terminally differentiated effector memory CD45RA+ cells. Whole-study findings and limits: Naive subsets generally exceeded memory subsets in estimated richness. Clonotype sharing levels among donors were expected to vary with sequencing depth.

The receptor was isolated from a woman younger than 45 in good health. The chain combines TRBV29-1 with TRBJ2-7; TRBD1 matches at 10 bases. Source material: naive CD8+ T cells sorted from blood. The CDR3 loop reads CSVDMPGQGHEQYF. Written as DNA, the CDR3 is TGCAGCGTTGATATGCCGGGACAGGGGCACGAGCAGTACTTC.